This T cell receptor beta chain is drawn from a study of HIV-infected patients and healthy controls. Study-wide points: HIV+ repertoires were severely depleted of MAIT alpha-chain CDR3s, unlike healthy controls. Healthy controls shared more CDR3 sequences between individuals than HIV-infected patients did.

All unsorted peripheral T cells were captured because whole blood was used without fractionation. Reverse transcription used around 500 ng RNA and constant-region primers for alpha and beta. Alpha and beta chain libraries were made separately by chain-specific third strand synthesis with multiplexing indices. TCRdb re-called the 5' RACE reads through MiXCR, storing one row per CDR3 protein. The profile shows over 15,000 distinct CDR3 sequences, roughly a tenth of them singletons. This clonotype was recorded a few times. Its target is unknown. Germline V CDR1 and CDR2: SGHTA, FQGNSA. The V gene lost 2 bases and the J gene lost 6 bases, with 17 bases spanning the gap. This CDR3 contains 15 residues.

The specimen was blood. The genes are TRBV7-2 and TRBJ2-7, with D unclear. This receptor was taken from an adult in good health. CDR3 DNA sequence: TGTGCCAGCAGCTTAAAGAGAGGTTACCCCGGCGAGCAGTACTTC. This encodes CASSLKRGYPGEQYF.